This entry is about one TCR beta chain. The source of the sample is a study of T cell changes during pregnancy in multiple sclerosis. Sequenced by immunoSEQ multiplex PCR; TCRdb stores in-frame clones only, minus some. The sample has 60,000 to 70,000 clones, roughly 89% seen once. CDR3 size: 13 residues. The germline CDR1 and CDR2 sequences are MDHEN and SYDVKM. V lost 8 bases and J lost 4, with 12 bases in between. V gene TRBV28 combines with J gene TRBJ1-5; D call uncertain. This sequence was found in a female donor in good health, enrolled as a control in a pregnancy study. Specimen: peripheral blood, collected in the third trimester of pregnancy. CDR3 nucleotides: TGTGCCAGCGGCCTGGGAGTAAATCAGCCCCAGCATTTT. As protein: CASGLGVNQPQHF.